The rows below give T cell receptor beta chains drawn from one sample of a study of blood T cell repertoires in COVID-19. The repertoire was sequenced with immunoSEQ multiplex PCR; TCRdb's copy has only in-frame clones and lacks some. This table holds 240,000 or so clones, roughly 91% found once. Sequencing was done on a sample of PBMCs or T cells enriched from blood (not recorded which). The receptors derive from a man in his forties who had recovered from COVID-19. Each CDR3 is given with its conserved first and last residue. The order of the fields is V gene, CDR3 length, D gene, J gene, clone size, CDR3 protein, CDR3 DNA. The D gene is left open where the match is weak. Not all rows give a size; the values are once, few, many and, for expanded clones, a class.

TRBV4-1	14	-	TRBJ1-4	-	CASSHHMSNEKLFF	TGCGCCAGCAGCCATCATATGAGTAATGAAAAACTGTTTTTT
TRBV4-2	16	TRBD1	TRBJ1-5	-	CASSQMRTGFNQPQHF	TGTGCCAGCAGCCAAATGAGGACAGGGTTCAATCAGCCCCAGCATTTT
TRBV18	16	-	TRBJ1-1	-	CASSPAAGLRRTEAFF	TGTGCCAGCTCACCCGCGGCAGGGCTTCGACGCACTGAAGCTTTCTTT
TRBV14	16	-	TRBJ2-3	once	CASSQDLSIGTDTQYF	TGTGCCAGCAGCCAAGACCTCTCTATCGGCACAGATACGCAGTATTTT
TRBV9	17	-	TRBJ1-6	-	CASSVADTRSYNSPLHF	TGTGCCAGCAGCGTAGCTGACACACGATCCTATAATTCACCCCTCCACTTT
TRBV28	13	-	TRBJ1-4	-	CASSLVINEKLFF	TGTGCCAGCAGTTTAGTTATAAATGAAAAACTGTTTTTT
TRBV5-4	14	TRBD1	TRBJ2-7	once	CASSWDRGPYEQYF	TGTGCCAGCAGCTGGGACAGGGGACCCTACGAGCAGTACTTC
TRBV9	16	-	TRBJ1-2	-	CASSVGLASGAYGYTF	TGTGCCAGCAGCGTAGGTTTGGCATCTGGGGCCTATGGCTACACCTTC
TRBV3-1/TRBV3-2	15	-	TRBJ2-1	-	CASSQADWSYNEQFF	TGTGCCAGCAGCCAAGCGGACTGGTCCTACAATGAGCAGTTCTTC
TRBV2	13	-	TRBJ1-5	-	CASMRGFNQPQHF	TGTGCCAGCATGCGAGGGTTCAATCAGCCCCAGCATTTT
TRBV5-1	14	-	TRBJ1-2	-	CASSVLQGYYGYTF	TGCGCCAGCAGCGTACTACAGGGTTACTATGGCTACACCTTC
TRBV6-2/TRBV6-3	16	TRBD2	TRBJ2-1	-	CASSSLAGGLSYEQFF	TGTGCCAGCAGTTCCTTAGCGGGAGGACTTAGCTATGAGCAGTTCTTC
TRBV7-2	15	TRBD2	TRBJ2-1	-	CASSQGTSGRNEQFF	TGTGCCAGCAGCCAAGGGACTAGCGGCAGGAATGAGCAGTTCTTC
TRBV11-3	16	TRBD1	TRBJ1-1	-	CASSLGQGALNTEAFF	TGTGCCAGCAGCTTAGGACAGGGGGCATTGAACACTGAAGCTTTCTTT
TRBV24-1	15	TRBD1	TRBJ2-7	-	CATSVLGTGGYEQYF	TGTGCCACCAGTGTATTGGGGACAGGAGGTTACGAGCAGTACTTC
TRBV7-2	14	-	TRBJ1-3	once	CASSPEYSGNTIYF	TGTGCCAGCAGCCCTGAGTACTCTGGAAACACCATATATTTT
TRBV7-9	13	TRBD1	TRBJ2-7	few	CASSLSGGYEQYF	TGTGCCAGCAGCTTATCAGGGGGCTACGAGCAGTACTTC
TRBV9	13	-	TRBJ1-1	-	CASSLQRNTEAFF	TGTGCCAGCAGCCTACAGAGGAACACTGAAGCTTTCTTT
TRBV6-5	13	-	TRBJ2-7	-	CASSGHGSYEQYF	TGTGCCAGCTCCGGACACGGCTCCTACGAGCAGTACTTC
TRBV28	14	TRBD1	TRBJ1-6	-	CASWDRSKHSPLHF	TGTGCCAGCTGGGACAGGAGCAAACATTCACCCCTCCACTTT
TRBV6-5	13	TRBD1	TRBJ2-7	-	CAIDTGEGYEQYF	TGTGCCATTGACACAGGGGAAGGGTACGAGCAGTACTTC
TRBV7-9	15	-	TRBJ1-1	-	CASSSDRVMNTEAFF	TGTGCCAGCAGCTCGGACAGAGTAATGAACACTGAAGCTTTCTTT
TRBV29-1	12	-	TRBJ2-3	-	CSVEYGTDTQYF	TGCAGCGTTGAATATGGCACAGATACGCAGTATTTT
TRBV6-5	16	-	TRBJ2-3	-	CASSYEGGIESDTQYF	TGTGCCAGCAGTTATGAAGGGGGTATAGAATCTGATACGCAGTATTTT
TRBV7-9	16	TRBD1	TRBJ1-2	-	CASSFHPTGGDYGYTF	TGTGCCAGCAGCTTTCACCCAACAGGGGGCGACTATGGCTACACCTTC
TRBV12-5	15	-	TRBJ2-1	-	CASVTGQTPYNEQFF	TGTGCTAGTGTCACCGGACAGACCCCCTACAATGAGCAGTTCTTC
TRBV29-1	14	-	TRBJ1-2	-	CSTTLTATNYGYTF	TGCAGCACCACTCTGACAGCGACTAACTATGGCTACACCTTC
TRBV21-1	17	-	TRBJ1-6	-	CASSKNVQGARNSPLHF	TGTGCCAGCAGCAAAAACGTTCAGGGGGCGAGGAATTCACCCCTCCACTTT
TRBV9	16	TRBD2	TRBJ2-1	-	CASSPSSGRTYNEQFF	TGTGCCAGCAGCCCCAGTAGCGGGAGAACCTACAATGAGCAGTTCTTC
TRBV6-5	14	TRBD2	TRBJ2-7	-	CASSDTSGTYEQYF	TGTGCCAGCAGCGACACTAGCGGTACCTACGAGCAGTACTTC
TRBV18	19	TRBD2	TRBJ2-7	-	CASSPLQGTSGRNAYEQYF	TGTGCCAGCTCACCGCTTCAGGGGACTAGCGGGAGGAATGCCTACGAGCAGTACTTC
TRBV5-1	16	-	TRBJ2-1	-	CASSLAWGPSYNEQFF	TGCGCCAGCAGCTTGGCCTGGGGGCCCTCCTACAATGAGCAGTTCTTC
TRBV10-1	13	-	TRBJ2-1	-	CASRRATLDEQFF	TGCGCCAGCAGGAGGGCCACCCTCGATGAGCAGTTCTTC
TRBV2	14	-	TRBJ2-7	-	CASLQDSNRYEQYF	TGTGCCAGCCTGCAAGACTCAAATCGCTACGAGCAGTACTTC
TRBV21-1	16	-	TRBJ2-3	-	CASSNALAGDTDTQYF	TGTGCCAGCAGCAACGCTCTAGCGGGAGACACAGATACGCAGTATTTT
TRBV6-5	16	TRBD1	TRBJ2-2	-	CASSYGQAGHTGELFF	TGTGCCAGCAGTTACGGACAGGCCGGCCACACCGGGGAGCTGTTTTTT
TRBV7-9	14	-	TRBJ1-3	-	CALRILGIGNTIYF	TGTGCCCTGAGGATTTTAGGTATTGGAAACACCATATATTTT
TRBV4-2	15	TRBD1	TRBJ2-5	-	CASSPGTGGGETQYF	TGTGCCAGCAGCCCGGGGACAGGGGGGGGAGAGACCCAGTACTTC
TRBV19	18	TRBD2	TRBJ2-3	once	CASSTPAGLAGGPDTQYF	TGTGCCAGTAGTACCCCGGCCGGGCTAGCGGGGGGGCCAGATACGCAGTATTTT
TRBV7-2	15	TRBD1	TRBJ2-3	-	CASSLEGQGTDTQYF	TGTGCCAGCAGCTTAGAGGGACAGGGAACAGATACGCAGTATTTT
TRBV7-2	14	-	TRBJ1-1	once	CASSLGLSSSEAFF	TGTGCCAGCAGCTTAGGACTCTCGTCCTCTGAAGCTTTCTTT
TRBV7-2	16	TRBD2	TRBJ2-3	-	CASSLAGTSTTDTQYF	TGTGCCAGCAGCTTAGCAGGGACTAGCACCACAGATACGCAGTATTTT
TRBV9	13	TRBD1	TRBJ1-2	-	CASSAGQHYGYTF	TGTGCCAGCAGCGCGGGACAGCACTATGGCTACACCTTC
TRBV25-1	14	-	TRBJ1-2	few	CASSPMTGWEGYTF	TGTGCCAGCAGTCCTATGACGGGGTGGGAAGGCTACACCTTC
TRBV6-6	13	-	TRBJ1-2	-	CASSYSMGEGYTF	TGTGCCAGCAGTTACTCGATGGGAGAGGGCTACACCTTC
TRBV19	15	-	TRBJ1-5	few	CASTEGSLSNQPQHF	TGTGCCAGTACTGAGGGCAGTCTTAGCAATCAGCCCCAGCATTTT
TRBV7-2	12	TRBD1	TRBJ1-4	-	CASSPDREKLFF	TGTGCCAGCAGCCCGGACAGGGAGAAACTGTTTTTT
TRBV9	15	TRBD1	TRBJ2-2	-	CASSVNRGQTGELFF	TGTGCCAGCAGCGTAAACAGGGGACAGACCGGGGAGCTGTTTTTT
TRBV7-8	16	-	TRBJ1-6	-	CASSLGGNSYNSPLHF	TGTGCCAGCAGCTTAGGAGGGAACTCCTATAATTCACCCCTCCACTTT
TRBV6-5	15	TRBD1	TRBJ1-1	-	CASRGDRALNTEAFF	TGTGCCAGCAGAGGGGACAGGGCCCTGAACACTGAAGCTTTCTTT
TRBV18	13	TRBD1	TRBJ2-7	-	CASSQTGHYEQYF	TGTGCCAGCTCGCAGACAGGGCACTACGAGCAGTACTTC
TRBV4-1	15	TRBD2	TRBJ2-7	-	CASSPRTSGFYEQYF	TGCGCCAGCAGCCCTAGGACTAGCGGGTTCTACGAGCAGTACTTC
TRBV7-8	16	TRBD2	TRBJ2-1	-	CASSFPGLAAYNEQFF	TGTGCCAGCAGCTTCCCGGGACTAGCGGCTTACAATGAGCAGTTCTTC
TRBV9	14	TRBD2	TRBJ2-1	-	CASSAGAGYNEQFF	TGTGCCAGCAGCGCGGGAGCGGGATACAATGAGCAGTTCTTC
TRBV21-1	16	-	TRBJ2-7	-	CASSKTGDKSSYEQYF	TGTGCCAGCAGCAAAACTGGGGACAAGAGCTCCTACGAGCAGTACTTC
TRBV28	15	TRBD1	TRBJ2-3	-	CASSLQGAGTDTQYF	TGTGCCAGCAGCCTCCAGGGGGCGGGCACAGATACGCAGTATTTT
TRBV6-5	12	-	TRBJ1-1	-	CASSRGNTEAFF	TGTGCCAGCAGTCGGGGGAACACTGAAGCTTTCTTT